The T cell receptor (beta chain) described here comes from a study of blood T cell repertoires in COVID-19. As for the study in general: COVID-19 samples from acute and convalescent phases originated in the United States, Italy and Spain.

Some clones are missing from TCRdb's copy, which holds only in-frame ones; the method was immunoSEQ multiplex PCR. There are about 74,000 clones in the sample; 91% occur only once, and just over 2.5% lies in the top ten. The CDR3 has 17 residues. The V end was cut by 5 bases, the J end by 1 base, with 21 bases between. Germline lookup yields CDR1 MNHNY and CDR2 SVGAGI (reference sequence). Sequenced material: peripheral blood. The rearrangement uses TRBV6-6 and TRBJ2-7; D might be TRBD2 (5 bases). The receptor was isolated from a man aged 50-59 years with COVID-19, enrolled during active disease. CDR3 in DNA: TGTGCCAGCAGTCGTTGGATGACTGGAGGAGCTTCCTACGAGCAGTACTTC. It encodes CASSRWMTGGASYEQYF.